Listed below are T cell receptor beta chains from one sample, sequenced in a study of blood T cell repertoires in COVID-19. TCRdb's table, derived via immunoSEQ multiplex PCR, lists solely in-frame clones and lacks some. The data hold 90,000 to 110,000 clones, with roughly 80% observed a single time. Material for sequencing was peripheral blood. The receptors originated from a woman over 75 with acute or convalescent COVID-19. Each CDR3 is given with its conserved first and last residue. D genes are given only for firm matches. Clone size is not always given. Where it is, it says once, few, many or a class for expanded clones.

clone_size,cdr3_length,v_call,d_call,j_call,cdr3_nt,cdr3_aa
NA,15,TRBV2,NA,TRBJ1-5,TGTGCCAGCAGGGGGGACACATATAGCAATCAGCCCCAGCATTTT,CASRGDTYSNQPQHF
NA,14,TRBV11-2,NA,TRBJ2-5,TGTGCCAGCAGCCCAGTCGAGGGTATAGAGACCCAGTACTTC,CASSPVEGIETQYF
NA,12,TRBV29-1,TRBD1,TRBJ2-5,TGCAGCTCCGGGACAGGTCAAGAGACCCAGTACTTC,CSSGTGQETQYF
NA,15,TRBV10-3,TRBD2,TRBJ2-3,TGTGCCAGCGGACTAGCCGGCTCCGTGGCAGATACGCAGTATTTT,CASGLAGSVADTQYF
NA,18,TRBV2,TRBD2,TRBJ2-1,TGTGCCAGCAGCGACCCGGGACTAGCGGGAGAGAAGTACAATGAGCAGTTCTTC,CASSDPGLAGEKYNEQFF
NA,14,TRBV19,TRBD1,TRBJ1-1,TGTGCCAGTAGTATAATGGGGACAGACACTGAAGCTTTCTTT,CASSIMGTDTEAFF
NA,14,TRBV5-4,TRBD1,TRBJ2-5,TGTGCCAGCAGCTTGGGACAGGGTCAAGAGACCCAGTACTTC,CASSLGQGQETQYF
NA,16,TRBV18,TRBD1,TRBJ1-1,TGTGCCAGCTCACCTCGACAGGGAAGGTCCGCCACTGAAGCTTTCTTT,CASSPRQGRSATEAFF
once,15,TRBV10-1,NA,TRBJ2-1,TGCGCCAGCAGTGACCGCGGGGGCGTACTAGCGGAGCAGTTCTTC,CASSDRGGVLAEQFF
NA,18,TRBV18,NA,TRBJ1-3,TGTGCCAGCTCACCGATATCGAAGACGGAGAGCTCTGGAAACACCATATATTTT,CASSPISKTESSGNTIYF
NA,16,TRBV19,TRBD2,TRBJ2-6,TGTGCCAGTAGTTCGTCTAGCGGGTCTGGGGCCAACGTCCTGACTTTC,CASSSSSGSGANVLTF
NA,16,TRBV7-9,TRBD1,TRBJ2-3,TGTGCCAGCAGCTTAGGGTGGACAGGGTGGGCAGATACGCAGTATTTT,CASSLGWTGWADTQYF
NA,15,TRBV19,NA,TRBJ1-2,TGTGCCAGTAGTATGGGGGACACGCGCCTCTATAGCTACACCTTC,CASSMGDTRLYSYTF
NA,13,TRBV28,NA,TRBJ1-4,TGTGCCAGCAGTTTGGGGGGTCGTGAAAAACTGTTTTTT,CASSLGGREKLFF
once,15,TRBV4-1,NA,TRBJ1-4,TGCGCCAGCAGTTTACAGGGCGCAACTAATGAAAAACTGTTTTTT,CASSLQGATNEKLFF
NA,16,TRBV24-1,TRBD1,TRBJ2-5,TGTGCCACCAGTGATCCCGGGGACAGTACGCAAGAGACCCAGTACTTC,CATSDPGDSTQETQYF
NA,15,TRBV2,NA,TRBJ1-4,TGTGCCAGCAGTGATTCGATAGGGGGGGATGAAAAACTGTTTTTT,CASSDSIGGDEKLFF
NA,14,TRBV2,TRBD2,TRBJ2-5,TGTGCCAGCAGCACTAGCGGGAGGGGAGAGACCCAGTACTTC,CASSTSGRGETQYF
NA,14,TRBV19,TRBD2,TRBJ2-1,TGTGCCAGTAGTCATGGACTAGCACTGGGTGAGCAGTTCTTC,CASSHGLALGEQFF
NA,14,TRBV7-2,NA,TRBJ1-6,TGTGCCAGCAGCTTCGACAGAGTTAATTCACCCCTCCACTTT,CASSFDRVNSPLHF
NA,12,TRBV3-1/TRBV3-2,NA,TRBJ2-1,TGTGCCAGCAGCCGACTAGGCAGTGAGCAGTTCTTC,CASSRLGSEQFF
NA,15,TRBV5-1,TRBD1,TRBJ1-1,TGCGCCAGCAGCTTGGGCCCCATAGGACAGGCCGAAGCTTTCTTT,CASSLGPIGQAEAFF
NA,16,TRBV28,TRBD1,TRBJ1-6,TGTGCCAGCAGTGGACAGGGGATAAGGTTAAATTCACCCCTCCACTTT,CASSGQGIRLNSPLHF
NA,13,TRBV28,TRBD1,TRBJ2-7,TGTGCCAGCAGCCCCGGGACAGGGAGGGAGCAGTACTTC,CASSPGTGREQYF
NA,15,TRBV28,TRBD1,TRBJ1-2,TGTGCCAGCAAACCACGGGACAGGGGAACTCGCGGCTACACCTTC,CASKPRDRGTRGYTF
NA,15,TRBV10-3,TRBD1,TRBJ2-7,TGTGCCATCAGTGAGGGGACAGGTGGCTCCTACGAGCAGTACTTC,CAISEGTGGSYEQYF
NA,17,TRBV5-4,TRBD1,TRBJ2-6,TGTGCCAGCAGCTCGGGCAACAGGGGATCCGGGGCCAACGTCCTGACTTTC,CASSSGNRGSGANVLTF
NA,14,TRBV7-9,NA,TRBJ1-2,TGTGCCAGCAGCTTATTTCCGGGGGACTATGGCTACACCTTC,CASSLFPGDYGYTF